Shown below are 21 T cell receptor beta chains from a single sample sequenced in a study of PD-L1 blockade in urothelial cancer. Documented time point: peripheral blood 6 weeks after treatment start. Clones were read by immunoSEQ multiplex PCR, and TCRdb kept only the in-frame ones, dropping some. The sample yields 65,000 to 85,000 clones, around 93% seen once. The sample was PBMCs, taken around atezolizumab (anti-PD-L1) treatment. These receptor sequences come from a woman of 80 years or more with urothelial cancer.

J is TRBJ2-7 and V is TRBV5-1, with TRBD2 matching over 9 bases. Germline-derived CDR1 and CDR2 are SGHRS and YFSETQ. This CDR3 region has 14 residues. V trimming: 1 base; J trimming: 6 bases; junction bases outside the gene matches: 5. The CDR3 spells CASSLLAGSREQYF. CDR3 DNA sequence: TGCGCCAGCAGCTTGCTAGCGGGAAGCCGCGAGCAGTACTTC. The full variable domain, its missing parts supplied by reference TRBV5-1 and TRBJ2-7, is KAGVTQTPRYLIKTRGQQVTLSCSPISGHRSVSWYQQTPGQGLQFLFEYFSETQRNKGNFPGRFSGRQFSNSRSEMNVSTLELGDSALYLCASSLLAGSREQYFGPGTRLTVT.

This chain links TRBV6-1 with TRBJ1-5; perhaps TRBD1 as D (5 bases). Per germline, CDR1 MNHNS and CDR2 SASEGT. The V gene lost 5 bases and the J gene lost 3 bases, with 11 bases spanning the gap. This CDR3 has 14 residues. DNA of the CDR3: TGTGCCAGCAGTAACCAGGGACTCAATCAGCCCCAGCATTTT. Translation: CASSNQGLNQPQHF.

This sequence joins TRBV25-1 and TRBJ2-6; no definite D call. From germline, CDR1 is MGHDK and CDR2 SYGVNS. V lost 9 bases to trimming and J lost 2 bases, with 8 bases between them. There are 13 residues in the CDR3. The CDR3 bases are TGTGCCAGTAGTATAACTGGGGCCAACGTCCTGACTTTC. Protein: CASSITGANVLTF.

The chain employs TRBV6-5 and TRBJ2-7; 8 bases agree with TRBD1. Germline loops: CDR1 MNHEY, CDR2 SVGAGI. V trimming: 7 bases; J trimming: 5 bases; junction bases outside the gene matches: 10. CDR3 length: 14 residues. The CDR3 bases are TGTGCCAGCACCCTTCGGACAGGGTCGCACGAGCAGTACTTC. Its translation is CASTLRTGSHEQYF.

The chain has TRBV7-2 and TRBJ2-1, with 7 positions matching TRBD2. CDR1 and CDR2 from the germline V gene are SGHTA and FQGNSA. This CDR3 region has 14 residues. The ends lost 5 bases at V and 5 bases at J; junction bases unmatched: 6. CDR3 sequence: CASSTSTSHNEQFF. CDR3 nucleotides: TGTGCCAGCAGCACGTCGACTAGCCACAATGAGCAGTTCTTC.

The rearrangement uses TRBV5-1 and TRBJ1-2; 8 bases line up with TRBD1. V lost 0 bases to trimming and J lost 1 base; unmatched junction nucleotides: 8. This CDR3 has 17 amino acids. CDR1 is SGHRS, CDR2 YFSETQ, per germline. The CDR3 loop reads CASSLVGRDRINYGYTF. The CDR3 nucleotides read TGCGCCAGCAGCTTGGTAGGCCGGGACAGGATTAACTATGGCTACACCTTC.

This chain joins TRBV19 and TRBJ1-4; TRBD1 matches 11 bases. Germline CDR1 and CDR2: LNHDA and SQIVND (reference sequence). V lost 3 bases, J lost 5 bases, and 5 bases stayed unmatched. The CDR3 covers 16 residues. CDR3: CASSIVRTGGNEKLFF. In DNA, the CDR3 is TGTGCCAGTAGTATTGTCCGGACAGGGGGCAATGAAAAACTGTTTTTT.

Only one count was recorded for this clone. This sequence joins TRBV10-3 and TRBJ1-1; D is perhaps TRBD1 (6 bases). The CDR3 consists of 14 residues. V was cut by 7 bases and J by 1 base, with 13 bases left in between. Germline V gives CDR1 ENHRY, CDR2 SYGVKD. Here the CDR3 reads CAINDRTQNTEAFF. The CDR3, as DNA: TGTGCCATCAACGACAGGACTCAGAACACTGAAGCTTTCTTT.

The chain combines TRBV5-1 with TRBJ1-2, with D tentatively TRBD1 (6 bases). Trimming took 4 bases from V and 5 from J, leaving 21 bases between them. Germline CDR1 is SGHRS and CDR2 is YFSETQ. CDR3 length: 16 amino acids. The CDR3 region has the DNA TGCGCCAGCAGCCCGGAGGGGGGGACCGGTACATATGGCTACACCTTC. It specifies CASSPEGGTGTYGYTF.

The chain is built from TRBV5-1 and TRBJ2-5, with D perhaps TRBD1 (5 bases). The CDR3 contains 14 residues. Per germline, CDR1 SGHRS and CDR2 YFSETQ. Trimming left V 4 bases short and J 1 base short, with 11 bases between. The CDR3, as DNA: TGCGCCAGCAGCCCCGATACAGGCCAAGAGACCCAGTACTTC. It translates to CASSPDTGQETQYF.

The CDR3 loop reads CASSVPGTGDGYTF. The DNA of the CDR3 is TGCGCCAGCAGCGTGCCCGGGACAGGGGATGGCTACACCTTC. This rearrangement joins TRBV5-1 to TRBJ1-2, with 10 bases lining up with TRBD1. The CDR3 contains 14 residues. CDR1 SGHRS and CDR2 YFSETQ come from the germline V gene. With V trimmed by 4 bases and J by 6 bases, 6 bases remained unmatched.

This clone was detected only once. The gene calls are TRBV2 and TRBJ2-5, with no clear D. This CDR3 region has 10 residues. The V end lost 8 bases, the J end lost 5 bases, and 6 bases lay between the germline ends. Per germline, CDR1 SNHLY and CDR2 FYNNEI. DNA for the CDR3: TGTGCCAGCTTAGAGGAGACCCAGTACTTC. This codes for CASLEETQYF.

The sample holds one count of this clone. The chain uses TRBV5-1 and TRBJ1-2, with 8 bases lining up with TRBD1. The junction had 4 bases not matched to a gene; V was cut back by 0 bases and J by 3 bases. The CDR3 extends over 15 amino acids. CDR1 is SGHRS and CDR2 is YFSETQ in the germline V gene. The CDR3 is CASSLAGGVDYGYTF. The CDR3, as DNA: TGCGCCAGCAGCTTGGCAGGGGGCGTAGACTATGGCTACACCTTC.

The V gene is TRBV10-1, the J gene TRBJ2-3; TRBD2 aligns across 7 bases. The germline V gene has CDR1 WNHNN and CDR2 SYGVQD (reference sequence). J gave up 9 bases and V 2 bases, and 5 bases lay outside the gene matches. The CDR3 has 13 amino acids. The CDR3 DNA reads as TGCGCCAGCAGTGAGGCCTCCGGGAGGACGCAGTATTTT. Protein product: CASSEASGRTQYF.

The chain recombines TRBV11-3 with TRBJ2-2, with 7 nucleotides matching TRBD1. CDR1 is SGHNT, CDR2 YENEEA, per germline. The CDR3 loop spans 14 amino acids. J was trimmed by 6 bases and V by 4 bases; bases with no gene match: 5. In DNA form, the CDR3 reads TGTGCCAGCAGCTCCCTTACAGGGGCCGGGGAGCTGTTTTTT. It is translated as CASSSLTGAGELFF. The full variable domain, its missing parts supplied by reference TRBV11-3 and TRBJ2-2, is EAGVVQSPRYKIIEKKQPVAFWCNPISGHNTLYWYLQNLGQGPELLIRYENEEAVDDSQLPKDRFSAERLKGVDSTLKIQPAELGDSAVYLCASSSLTGAGELFFGEGSRLTVL.

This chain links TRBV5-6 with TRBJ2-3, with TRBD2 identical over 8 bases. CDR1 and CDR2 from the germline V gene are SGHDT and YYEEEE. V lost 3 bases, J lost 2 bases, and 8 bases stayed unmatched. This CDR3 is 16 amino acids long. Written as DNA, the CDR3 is TGTGCCAGCAGCTCTAATGGCGGGGGGAACACAGATACGCAGTATTTT. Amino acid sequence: CASSSNGGGNTDTQYF.

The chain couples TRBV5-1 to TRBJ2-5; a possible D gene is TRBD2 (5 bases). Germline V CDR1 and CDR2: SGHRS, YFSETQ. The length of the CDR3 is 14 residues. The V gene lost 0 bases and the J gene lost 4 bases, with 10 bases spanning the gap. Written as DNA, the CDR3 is TGCGCCAGCAGCTTGGGTTCGGCGGGAGAGACCCAGTACTTC. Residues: CASSLGSAGETQYF.

CDR3 bases: TGCGCCAGCAGCCAAGTCCATAGTAATGAGCAGTTCTTC. It codes for CASSQVHSNEQFF. The chain links TRBV4-1 to TRBJ2-1; D not resolved. The CDR3 loop spans 13 amino acids. V was cut by 1 base and J by 7 bases, with 8 bases left in between. The germline gives CDR1 MGHRA, CDR2 YSYEKL.

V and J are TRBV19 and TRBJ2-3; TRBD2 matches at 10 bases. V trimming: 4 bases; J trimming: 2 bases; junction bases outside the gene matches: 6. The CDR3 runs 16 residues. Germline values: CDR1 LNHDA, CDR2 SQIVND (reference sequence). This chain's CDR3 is CASSTLAGATTDTQYF. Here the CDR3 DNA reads TGTGCCAGTAGTACCCTAGCGGGAGCGACCACAGATACGCAGTATTTT.

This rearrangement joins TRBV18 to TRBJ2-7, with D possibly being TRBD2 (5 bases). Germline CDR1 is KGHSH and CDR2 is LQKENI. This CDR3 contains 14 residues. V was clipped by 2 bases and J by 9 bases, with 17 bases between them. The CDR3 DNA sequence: TGTGCCAGCTCACCAAGTACGGGGTTTGAGGGGCAGTACTTC. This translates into CASSPSTGFEGQYF.

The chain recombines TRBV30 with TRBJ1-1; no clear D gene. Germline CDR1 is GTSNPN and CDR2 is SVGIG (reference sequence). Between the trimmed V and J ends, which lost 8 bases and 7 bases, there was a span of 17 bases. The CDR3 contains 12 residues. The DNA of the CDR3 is TGTGCCGTGTCAGCGGGTTGGGATGAAGCTTTCTTT. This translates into CAVSAGWDEAFF.